This T cell receptor beta chain was recovered during a study of tumor and adjacent non-tumor tissue in lung cancer. Study overall: Histology: 12 adenocarcinoma, a couple of squamous cell carcinoma, 1 small cell lung cancer.

A modified ARM-PCR protocol with three rounds of nested PCR amplified TCRbeta. A single record per CDR3 protein comes from TCRdb applying MiXCR to the multiplex PCR reads. The sample carries about 90,000 distinct CDR3 sequences, around three quarters recorded once. On this clonotype: Its antigen remains unidentified. At one of its ends the junction is not consistent with the germline gene, which may arise from a read error.

General study findings and limits: Compared with tumor, normal lung showed significantly lower TCR diversity.

The template was RNA from unsorted bulk tissue. More than 3 cm separated this lung sample from the edge of the tumor. The sample comprised distant non-tumor lung tissue. The sequence came from a woman aged 50 to 60 with non-small cell lung cancer.

The CDR3 DNA reads as TGTGCCAGCAGGCCCCCACATGGGGCGAACACCAGGGAGCTGTTTTTC. Translating it yields CASRPPHGANTRELFF. J is TRBJ2-2 and V is TRBV12-3 or TRBV12-4, with D perhaps given as TRBD1 or TRBD2 (5 bases each). This CDR3 is 16 amino acids long.